The sequence of this T cell receptor (beta chain) was determined in a study of cytomegalovirus exposure and HLA in healthy donors. The PCR was carried out with 60 Vbeta primers and 13 Jbeta primers. Profiled with immunoSEQ multiplex PCR; TCRdb holds only in-frame clones, not every one. Its table lists over 100,000 clones. The source material was PBMCs. This TCR derives from a woman aged 40 to 50 in good health and CMV-seropositive.

CDR3 sequence: CASRHRLAGPTGELFF. CDR3 nucleotide sequence: TGTGCCAGCAGACATAGACTAGCGGGACCAACCGGGGAGCTGTTTTTT. This sequence joins TRBV28 and TRBJ2-2; 11 nucleotides align to TRBD2. V trimming: 6 bases; J trimming: 5 bases; junction bases outside the gene matches: 8. Germline V gene sequence: CDR1 MDHEN, CDR2 SYDVKM. The CDR3 consists of 16 residues.